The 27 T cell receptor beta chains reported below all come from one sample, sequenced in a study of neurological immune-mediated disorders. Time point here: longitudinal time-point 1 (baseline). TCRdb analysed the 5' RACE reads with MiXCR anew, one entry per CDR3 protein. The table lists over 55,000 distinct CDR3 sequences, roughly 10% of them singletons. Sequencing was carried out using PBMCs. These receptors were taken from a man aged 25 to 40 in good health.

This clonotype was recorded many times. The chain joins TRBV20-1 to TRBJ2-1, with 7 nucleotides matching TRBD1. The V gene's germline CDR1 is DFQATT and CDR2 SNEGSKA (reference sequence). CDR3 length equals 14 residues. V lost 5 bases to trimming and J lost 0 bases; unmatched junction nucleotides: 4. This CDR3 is CSARDRHSYNEQFF. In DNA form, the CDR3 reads TGCAGTGCTCGGGACAGACACTCCTACAATGAGCAGTTCTTC.

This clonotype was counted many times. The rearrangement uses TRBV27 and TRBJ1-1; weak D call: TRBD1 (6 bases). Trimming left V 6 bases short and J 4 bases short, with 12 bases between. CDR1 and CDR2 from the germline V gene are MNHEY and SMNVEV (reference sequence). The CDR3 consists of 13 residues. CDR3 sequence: CASRPGGPTEAFF. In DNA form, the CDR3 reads TGTGCCAGCAGGCCCGGGGGGCCCACTGAAGCTTTCTTT.

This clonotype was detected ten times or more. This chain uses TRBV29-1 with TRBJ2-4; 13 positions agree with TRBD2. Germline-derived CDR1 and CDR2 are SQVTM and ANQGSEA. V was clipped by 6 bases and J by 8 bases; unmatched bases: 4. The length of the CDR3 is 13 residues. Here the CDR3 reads CSVRTSGSDIQYF. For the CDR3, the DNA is TGCAGCGTACGGACTAGCGGGAGTGACATTCAGTACTTC.

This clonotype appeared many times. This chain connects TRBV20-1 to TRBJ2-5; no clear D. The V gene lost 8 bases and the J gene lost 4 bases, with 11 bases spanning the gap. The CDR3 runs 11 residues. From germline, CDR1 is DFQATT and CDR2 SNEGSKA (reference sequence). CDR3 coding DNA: TGCAGTTTTCACCGAAGAGAGACCCAGTACTTC. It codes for CSFHRRETQYF.

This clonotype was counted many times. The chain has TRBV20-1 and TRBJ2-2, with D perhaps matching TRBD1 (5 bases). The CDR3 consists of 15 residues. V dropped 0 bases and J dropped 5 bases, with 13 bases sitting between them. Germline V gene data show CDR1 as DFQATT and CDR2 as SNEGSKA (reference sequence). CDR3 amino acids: CSARDPQGRTGELFF. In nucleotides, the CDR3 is TGCAGTGCTAGAGATCCCCAGGGAAGAACCGGGGAGCTGTTTTTT.

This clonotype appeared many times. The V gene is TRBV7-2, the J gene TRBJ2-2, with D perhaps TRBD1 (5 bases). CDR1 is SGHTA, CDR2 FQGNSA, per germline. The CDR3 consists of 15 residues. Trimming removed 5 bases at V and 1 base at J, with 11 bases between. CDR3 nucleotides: TGTGCCAGCAGCCTCGGACAACTGAACACCGGGGAGCTGTTTTTT. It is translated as CASSLGQLNTGELFF. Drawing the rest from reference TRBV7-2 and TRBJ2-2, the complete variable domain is GAGVSQSPSNKVTEKGKDVELRCDPISGHTALYWYRQSLGQGLEFLIYFQGNSAPDKSGLPSDRFSAERTGGSVSTLTIQRTQQEDSAVYLCASSLGQLNTGELFFGEGSRLTVL.

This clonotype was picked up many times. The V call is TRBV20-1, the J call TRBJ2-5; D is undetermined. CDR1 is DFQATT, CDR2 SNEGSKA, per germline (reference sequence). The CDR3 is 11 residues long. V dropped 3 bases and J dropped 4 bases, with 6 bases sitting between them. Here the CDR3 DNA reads TGCAGTGCTAGCCCACCAGAGACCCAGTACTTC. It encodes CSASPPETQYF.

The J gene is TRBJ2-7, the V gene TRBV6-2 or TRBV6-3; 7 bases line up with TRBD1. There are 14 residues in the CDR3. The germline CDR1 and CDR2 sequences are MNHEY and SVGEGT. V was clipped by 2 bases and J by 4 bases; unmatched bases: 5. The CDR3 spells CASSYARGYYEQYF. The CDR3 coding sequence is TGTGCCAGCAGTTACGCCAGGGGGTATTACGAGCAGTACTTC.

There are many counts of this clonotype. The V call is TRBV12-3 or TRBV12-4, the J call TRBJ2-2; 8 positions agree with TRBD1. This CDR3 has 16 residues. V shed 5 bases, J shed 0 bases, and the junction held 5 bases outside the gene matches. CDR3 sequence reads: CASSPQGATNTGELFF. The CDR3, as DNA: TGTGCCAGCAGTCCTCAGGGGGCAACGAACACCGGGGAGCTGTTTTTT.

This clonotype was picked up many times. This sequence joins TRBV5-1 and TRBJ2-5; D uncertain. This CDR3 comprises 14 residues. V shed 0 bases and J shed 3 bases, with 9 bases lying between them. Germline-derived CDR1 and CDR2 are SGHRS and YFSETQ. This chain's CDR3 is CASSLVTVKETQYF. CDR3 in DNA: TGCGCCAGCAGCTTGGTAACAGTGAAAGAGACCCAGTACTTC.

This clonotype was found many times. The CDR3 protein is CASSLGRMYQETQYF. The CDR3 DNA sequence: TGTGCCAGCAGTTTGGGCCGGATGTACCAAGAGACCCAGTACTTC. The chain is built from TRBV28 and TRBJ2-5; D call uncertain. Germline V gives CDR1 MDHEN, CDR2 SYDVKM. V was shortened by 3 bases and J by 0 bases, with 11 bases between the two germline ends. The CDR3 is 15 amino acids.

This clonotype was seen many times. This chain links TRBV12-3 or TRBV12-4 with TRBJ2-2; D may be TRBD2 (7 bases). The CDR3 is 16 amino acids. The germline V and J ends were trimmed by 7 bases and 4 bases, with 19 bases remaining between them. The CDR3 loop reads CASNPGGGAGTGELFF. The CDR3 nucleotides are TGTGCCAGCAACCCTGGGGGGGGGGCCGGCACCGGGGAGCTGTTTTTT.

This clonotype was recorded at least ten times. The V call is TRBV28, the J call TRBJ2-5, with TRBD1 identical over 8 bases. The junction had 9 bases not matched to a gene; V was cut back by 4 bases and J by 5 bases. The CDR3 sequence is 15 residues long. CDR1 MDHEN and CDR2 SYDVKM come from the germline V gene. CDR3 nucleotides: TGTGCCAGCAGTTCCGGGGACAGGCGCGGGGAGACCCAGTACTTC. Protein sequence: CASSSGDRRGETQYF.

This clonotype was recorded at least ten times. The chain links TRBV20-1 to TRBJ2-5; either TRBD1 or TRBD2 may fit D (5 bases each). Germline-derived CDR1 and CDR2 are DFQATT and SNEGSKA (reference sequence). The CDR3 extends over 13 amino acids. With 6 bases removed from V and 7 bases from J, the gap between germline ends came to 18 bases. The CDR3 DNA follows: TGCAGTGCCCCAAGAGGGGTGGGAGCGACCCAGTACTTC. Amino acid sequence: CSAPRGVGATQYF.

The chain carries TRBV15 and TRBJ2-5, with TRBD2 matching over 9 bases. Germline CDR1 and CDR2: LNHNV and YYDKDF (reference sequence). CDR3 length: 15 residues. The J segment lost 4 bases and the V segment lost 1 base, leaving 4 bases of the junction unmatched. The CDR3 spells CATSRAASGIETQYF. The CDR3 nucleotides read TGTGCCACCAGCAGAGCTGCTAGCGGGATAGAGACCCAGTACTTC.

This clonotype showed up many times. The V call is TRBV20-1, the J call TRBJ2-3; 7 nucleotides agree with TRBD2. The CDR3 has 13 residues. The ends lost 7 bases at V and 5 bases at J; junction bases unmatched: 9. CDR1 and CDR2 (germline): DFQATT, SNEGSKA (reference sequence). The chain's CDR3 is CSVSASGIDTQYF. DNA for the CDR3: TGCAGTGTATCGGCTAGCGGTATAGATACGCAGTATTTT.

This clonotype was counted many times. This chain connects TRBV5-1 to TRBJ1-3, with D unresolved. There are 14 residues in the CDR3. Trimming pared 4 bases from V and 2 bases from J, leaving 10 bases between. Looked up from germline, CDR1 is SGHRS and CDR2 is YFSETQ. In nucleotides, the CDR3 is TGCGCCAGCAGCCCGGGGTCCGCTGGAAACACCATATATTTT. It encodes CASSPGSAGNTIYF.

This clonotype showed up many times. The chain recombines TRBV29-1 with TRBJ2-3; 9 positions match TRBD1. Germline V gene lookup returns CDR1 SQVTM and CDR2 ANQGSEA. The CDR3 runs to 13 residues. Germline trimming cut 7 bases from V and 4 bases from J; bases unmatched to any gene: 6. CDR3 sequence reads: CSGTGVWADTQYF. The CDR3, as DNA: TGCAGCGGGACAGGGGTCTGGGCAGATACGCAGTATTTT.

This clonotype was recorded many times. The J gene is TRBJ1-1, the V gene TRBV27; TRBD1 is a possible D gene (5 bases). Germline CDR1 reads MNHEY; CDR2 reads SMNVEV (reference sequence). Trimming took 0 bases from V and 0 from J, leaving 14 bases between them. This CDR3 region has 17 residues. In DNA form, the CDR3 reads TGTGCCAGCAGTTTATCGGGGGGATACTTCATGAACACTGAAGCTTTCTTT. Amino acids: CASSLSGGYFMNTEAFF.

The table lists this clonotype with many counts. The CDR3 loop reads CSARDYRTLYNEQFF. For the CDR3, the DNA is TGCAGTGCTAGAGATTATAGGACTCTTTACAATGAGCAGTTCTTC. The V call is TRBV20-1, the J call TRBJ2-1, with a possible D match to TRBD2 (5 bases). Germline V lookup: CDR1 DFQATT, CDR2 SNEGSKA (reference sequence). This CDR3 has 15 residues. Trimming took 0 bases from V and 4 from J, leaving 13 bases between them.

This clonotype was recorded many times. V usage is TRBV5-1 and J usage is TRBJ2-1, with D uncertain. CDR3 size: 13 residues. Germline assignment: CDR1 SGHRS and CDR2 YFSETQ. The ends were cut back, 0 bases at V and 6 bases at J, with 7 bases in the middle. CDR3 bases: TGCGCCAGCAGCTTGGTCGTTCCCAATGAGCAGTTCTTC. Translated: CASSLVVPNEQFF. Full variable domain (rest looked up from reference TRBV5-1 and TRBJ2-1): KAGVTQTPRYLIKTRGQQVTLSCSPISGHRSVSWYQQTPGQGLQFLFEYFSETQRNKGNFPGRFSGRQFSNSRSEMNVSTLELGDSALYLCASSLVVPNEQFFGPGTRLTVL.

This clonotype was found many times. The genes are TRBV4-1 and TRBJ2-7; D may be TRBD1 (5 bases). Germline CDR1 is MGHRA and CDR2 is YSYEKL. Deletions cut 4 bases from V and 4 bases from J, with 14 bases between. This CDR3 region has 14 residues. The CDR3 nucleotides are TGCGCCAGCAGCCCCTCCGACGGACATTACGAGCAGTACTTC. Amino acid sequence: CASSPSDGHYEQYF.

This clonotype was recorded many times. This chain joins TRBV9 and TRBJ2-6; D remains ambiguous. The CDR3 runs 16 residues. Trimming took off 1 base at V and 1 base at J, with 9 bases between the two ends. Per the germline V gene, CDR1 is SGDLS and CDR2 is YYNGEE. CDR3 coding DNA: TGTGCCAGCAGCGTAACTTGGATGTCTGGGGCCAACGTCCTGACTTTC. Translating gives CASSVTWMSGANVLTF.

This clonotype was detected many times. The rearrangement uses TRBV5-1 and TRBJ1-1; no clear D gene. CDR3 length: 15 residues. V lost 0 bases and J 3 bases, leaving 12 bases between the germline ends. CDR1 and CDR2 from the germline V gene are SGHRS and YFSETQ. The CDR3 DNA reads TGCGCCAGCAGCTTGGGGACGGAGTTGCACACTGAAGCTTTCTTT. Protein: CASSLGTELHTEAFF.

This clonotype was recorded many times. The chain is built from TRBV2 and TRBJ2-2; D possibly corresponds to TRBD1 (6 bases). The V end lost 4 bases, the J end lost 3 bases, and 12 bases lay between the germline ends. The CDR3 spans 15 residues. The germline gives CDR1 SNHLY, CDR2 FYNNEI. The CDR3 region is CASSGTVSDTGELFF. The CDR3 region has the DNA TGTGCCAGCAGTGGGACAGTTTCGGACACCGGGGAGCTGTTTTTT.

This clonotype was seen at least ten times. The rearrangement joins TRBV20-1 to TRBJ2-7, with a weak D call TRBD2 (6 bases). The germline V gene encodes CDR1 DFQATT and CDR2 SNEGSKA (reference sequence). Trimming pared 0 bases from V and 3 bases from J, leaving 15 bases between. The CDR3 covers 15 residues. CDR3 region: CSARDLYGGYYEQYF. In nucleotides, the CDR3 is TGCAGTGCTAGAGATCTGTACGGGGGATACTACGAGCAGTACTTC.

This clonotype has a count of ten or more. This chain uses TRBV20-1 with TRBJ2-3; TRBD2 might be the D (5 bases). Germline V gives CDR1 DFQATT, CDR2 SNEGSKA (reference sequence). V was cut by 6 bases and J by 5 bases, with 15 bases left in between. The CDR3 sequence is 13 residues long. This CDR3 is CSATPAGVDTQYF. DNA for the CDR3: TGCAGTGCCACACCCGCCGGGGTAGATACGCAGTATTTT.